The 29 T cell receptor beta chains reported below all come from one sample, sequenced in a study of cytomegalovirus exposure and HLA in healthy donors. The PCR employed 60 Vbeta primers together with 13 Jbeta primers. The repertoire was sequenced with immunoSEQ multiplex PCR; TCRdb's copy has only in-frame clones and lacks some. The repertoire table contains 200,000 to 250,000 clones. Source material: PBMCs. These receptor sequences come from a woman aged 25 to 45 in good health and CMV-seropositive.

The chain uses TRBV18 and TRBJ2-5; 8 nucleotides agree with TRBD2. With 7 bases clipped from V and 5 bases from J, the junction kept 6 bases outside the gene matches. The CDR3 runs to 13 residues. Germline-derived CDR1 and CDR2 are KGHSH and LQKENI. CDR3 residues: CASCGGQSETQYF. CDR3 nucleotide sequence: TGTGCCAGCTGCGGGGGGCAATCCGAGACCCAGTACTTC. Using reference TRBV18 and TRBJ2-5 for the parts outside the CDR3, the full variable domain is NAGVMQNPRHLVRRRGQEARLRCSPMKGHSHVYWYRQLPEEGLKFMVYLQKENIIDESGMPKERFSAEFPKEGPSILRIQQVVRGDSAAYFCASCGGQSETQYFGPGTRLLVL.

V usage is TRBV2 and J usage is TRBJ2-7, with D maybe TRBD1 (6 bases). Germline CDR1 and CDR2: SNHLY and FYNNEI. The V end lost 7 bases, the J end lost 3 bases, and 22 bases lay between the germline ends. The CDR3 runs 16 residues. The CDR3 region has the DNA TGTGCCAGCATGACCCCCAGGGGCACACAGGGCTACGAGCAGTACTTC. This translates into CASMTPRGTQGYEQYF.

The rearrangement uses TRBV19 and TRBJ1-6; TRBD1 aligns across 8 bases. This CDR3 contains 14 residues. The V gene's germline CDR1 is LNHDA and CDR2 SQIVND (reference sequence). V trimming: 5 bases; J trimming: 7 bases; junction bases outside the gene matches: 4. The CDR3, as DNA: TGTGCCAGTAGTGGGACAGGAGGGAATTCACCCCTCCACTTT. This sequence encodes CASSGTGGNSPLHF.

The chain couples TRBV18 to TRBJ1-2, with D possibly matching TRBD1 (5 bases). The CDR3 has 17 residues. In germline, CDR1 is KGHSH, CDR2 LQKENI. The germline V and J ends were trimmed by 3 bases and 6 bases, with 23 bases remaining between them. CDR3 protein: CASSPPNGGVEKDGYTF. Written as DNA, the CDR3 is TGTGCCAGCTCACCCCCCAATGGAGGGGTCGAAAAAGATGGCTACACCTTC.

The chain links TRBV7-2 to TRBJ1-5; D is unresolved. From germline, CDR1 is SGHTA and CDR2 FQGNSA. Trimming left V 8 bases short and J 4 bases short, with 12 bases between. This CDR3 has 13 residues. This chain's CDR3 is CASALGPNQPQHF. The CDR3 DNA reads TGTGCCAGCGCCCTAGGCCCGAATCAGCCCCAGCATTTT.

CDR3 DNA: TGTGCCAGTAGTATTCTCGGAGGGACAGGGGACGAGACCCAGTACTTC. Amino acid sequence: CASSILGGTGDETQYF. The genes are TRBV19 and TRBJ2-5, with 10 bases that match TRBD1. The V and J ends lost 3 bases and 5 bases, in that order; junction bases with no gene match: 9. Germline lookup yields CDR1 LNHDA and CDR2 SQIVND (reference sequence). The CDR3 sequence is 16 residues long.

In nucleotides, the CDR3 is TGTGCCAGCAGCTTAGTGAGCAGGGGAATCGTGATCTACGAGCAGTACTTC. Residues: CASSLVSRGIVIYEQYF. This sequence joins TRBV7-2 and TRBJ2-7, with D possibly matching TRBD1 (6 bases). V shed 1 base and J shed 3 bases, with 19 bases lying between them. This CDR3 region has 17 residues. CDR1 SGHTA and CDR2 FQGNSA come from the germline V gene.

The rearrangement uses TRBV13 and TRBJ2-7; D perhaps matches TRBD1 (5 bases). V was cut by 5 bases and J by 4 bases, with 12 bases left in between. The CDR3 extends over 13 amino acids. CDR1 is PRHDT, CDR2 FYEKMQ, per germline (reference sequence). CDR3 sequence reads: CASSLGHGYEQYF. Written as DNA, the CDR3 is TGTGCCAGCAGCCTTGGACACGGTTACGAGCAGTACTTC. The full variable domain, with the rest looked up from reference TRBV13 and TRBJ2-7, is AAGVIQSPRHLIKEKRETATLKCYPIPRHDTVYWYQQGPGQDPQFLISFYEKMQSDKGSIPDRFSAQQFSDYHSELNMSSLELGDSALYFCASSLGHGYEQYFGPGTRLTVT.

This chain links TRBV6-1 with TRBJ1-5, with 7 bases matching TRBD1. CDR1 and CDR2 from the germline V gene are MNHNS and SASEGT. The CDR3 has 15 amino acids. The V and J ends lost 0 bases and 2 bases, in that order; junction bases with no gene match: 1. CDR3 nucleotides: TGTGCCAGCAGTGAAGCGGGACAGCGCAATCAGCCCCAGCATTTT. Protein sequence: CASSEAGQRNQPQHF.

This chain joins TRBV4-3 and TRBJ1-3; D is undetermined. The CDR3 loop spans 15 amino acids. From germline, CDR1 is LGHNA and CDR2 YSLEER. V lost 0 bases to trimming and J lost 2 bases, with 8 bases between them. CDR3 in amino acids: CASSQERGPGNTIYF. The DNA for the CDR3 is TGCGCCAGCAGCCAAGAGCGGGGTCCTGGAAACACCATATATTTT.

This chain connects TRBV7-2 to TRBJ2-7, with D maybe TRBD2 (6 bases). The V gene's germline CDR1 is SGHTA and CDR2 FQGNSA. The CDR3 extends over 15 amino acids. V was pared by 5 bases and J by 0 bases, with 14 bases between. For the CDR3, the DNA is TGTGCCAGCAGCAACGAGGGACTTCTCTCCTACGAGCAGTACTTC. Its protein is CASSNEGLLSYEQYF.

V is TRBV2 and J is TRBJ1-2, with 7 bases that match TRBD1. Germline V CDR1 and CDR2: SNHLY, FYNNEI. The CDR3 has 15 residues. V shed 8 bases and J 2 bases; nucleotides not matched to a gene: 11. DNA for the CDR3: TGTGCCAGCCCGGTCGAGGGACAGACGAACTATGGCTACACCTTC. It yields the protein CASPVEGQTNYGYTF.

The chain carries TRBV18 and TRBJ1-1, with D uncertain. With 1 base removed from V and 2 bases from J, the gap between germline ends came to 8 bases. The V gene's germline CDR1 is KGHSH and CDR2 LQKENI. The CDR3 has 14 residues. In DNA form, the CDR3 reads TGTGCCAGCTCACCACAGGGAGGAAACACTGAAGCTTTCTTT. It translates to CASSPQGGNTEAFF.

The chain joins TRBV5-1 to TRBJ2-7, with 8 bases matching TRBD1. This CDR3 is 17 amino acids long. The V segment lost 3 bases and the J segment 5 bases; nucleotides outside the gene matches: 16. Per germline, CDR1 SGHRS and CDR2 YFSETQ. Written as DNA, the CDR3 is TGCGCCAGCAGCTCCACAGTCTCAGGGGGCGCTTCCAACGAGCAGTACTTC. It translates to CASSSTVSGGASNEQYF. Full variable domain (outside the CDR3, taken from reference TRBV5-1 and TRBJ2-7): KAGVTQTPRYLIKTRGQQVTLSCSPISGHRSVSWYQQTPGQGLQFLFEYFSETQRNKGNFPGRFSGRQFSNSRSEMNVSTLELGDSALYLCASSSTVSGGASNEQYFGPGTRLTVT.

The CDR3 spells CASSKGTWYYGYTF. In DNA form, the CDR3 reads TGTGCCAGCAGCAAAGGGACATGGTACTATGGCTACACCTTC. The V and J genes are TRBV14 and TRBJ1-2; possibly TRBD1 for D (6 bases). This CDR3 spans 14 amino acids. Trimming stripped 5 bases from V and 3 bases from J, with 13 bases between. Germline loops: CDR1 SGHDN, CDR2 FVKESK.

CDR3 loop: CASSQDRAGGSYEQYF. CDR3 nucleotides: TGCGCCAGCAGCCAAGATCGGGCAGGGGGCTCCTACGAGCAGTACTTC. The rearrangement uses TRBV4-3 and TRBJ2-7; the match to TRBD1 covers 7 bases. V shed 0 bases, J shed 0 bases, and the junction held 5 bases outside the gene matches. Germline assignment: CDR1 LGHNA and CDR2 YSLEER. This CDR3 has 16 residues.

The chain uses TRBV19 and TRBJ2-2, with D tentatively TRBD1 (6 bases). V was pared by 6 bases and J by 3 bases, with 17 bases between. The CDR3 runs 16 residues. Germline V gene data show CDR1 as LNHDA and CDR2 as SQIVND (reference sequence). CDR3 in amino acids: CASRTGLRMDTGELFF. In nucleotides, the CDR3 is TGTGCCAGTAGAACAGGGCTGCGCATGGACACCGGGGAGCTGTTTTTT.

The chain employs TRBV5-1 and TRBJ1-3, with a tentative D call TRBD1 (6 bases). Trimming removed 0 bases at V and 0 bases at J, with 7 bases between. Germline V gene lookup returns CDR1 SGHRS and CDR2 YFSETQ. The CDR3 contains 15 residues. CDR3 in DNA: TGCGCCAGCAGCTTGGGGGACACCTCTGGAAACACCATATATTTT. It codes for CASSLGDTSGNTIYF.

V usage is TRBV5-1 and J usage is TRBJ2-7; D perhaps matches TRBD2 (6 bases). The CDR3 totals 15 residues. V was cut by 4 bases and J by 3 bases, with 17 bases left in between. CDR1 is SGHRS, CDR2 YFSETQ, per germline. DNA of the CDR3: TGCGCCAGCAGCCCCAGCCGGGAGACCTTCTACGAGCAGTACTTC. It is translated as CASSPSRETFYEQYF.

This chain connects TRBV27 to TRBJ1-2; D not resolved. V was cut by 5 bases and J by 1 base, with 8 bases left in between. Germline V CDR1 and CDR2: MNHEY, SMNVEV (reference sequence). This CDR3 region has 13 residues. CDR3 loop: CASSLRFNYGYTF. CDR3 DNA: TGTGCCAGCAGTCTCAGGTTTAACTATGGCTACACCTTC.

The gene calls are TRBV5-6 and TRBJ2-3; 9 nucleotides align to TRBD1. Trimming removed 3 bases from V and 2 bases from J; junction bases left unmatched: 4. There are 15 residues in the CDR3. Germline CDR1 is SGHDT and CDR2 is YYEEEE. The CDR3: CASSWNRGLTDTQYF. The DNA of the CDR3 is TGTGCCAGCAGCTGGAACAGGGGGCTCACAGATACGCAGTATTTT.

V gene TRBV6-1 combines with J gene TRBJ2-7; 14 bases agree with TRBD2. Germline V gene lookup returns CDR1 MNHNS and CDR2 SASEGT. CDR3 size: 14 residues. J lost 6 bases, V lost 6 bases, and 4 bases had no gene match. This CDR3 is CASRGLAGDREQYF. DNA of the CDR3: TGTGCCAGCAGGGGACTAGCGGGAGACCGCGAGCAGTACTTC.

The rearrangement uses TRBV15 and TRBJ1-2; D gene ambiguous. The CDR3 runs 15 residues. Trimming pared 0 bases from V and 6 bases from J, leaving 14 bases between. In germline, CDR1 is LNHNV, CDR2 YYDKDF (reference sequence). The CDR3, as DNA: TGTGCCACCAGCAGAGATTTCGAGGTTCGTCATGGCTACACCTTC. Its translation is CATSRDFEVRHGYTF.

J is TRBJ1-2 and V is TRBV27; weak D call: TRBD1 (6 bases). Germline V CDR1 and CDR2: MNHEY, SMNVEV (reference sequence). This CDR3 has 13 residues. Deletions cut 3 bases from V and 5 bases from J, with 10 bases between. CDR3 sequence: CASSFLTGYGYTF. The CDR3 nucleotides read TGTGCCAGCAGTTTCCTCACAGGGTATGGCTACACCTTC.

The gene calls are TRBV11-2 and TRBJ2-7; tentative D call: TRBD1 (6 bases). Germline assignment: CDR1 SGHAT and CDR2 FQNNGV. Deletions cut 2 bases from V and 5 bases from J, with 10 bases between. The CDR3 contains 13 residues. As DNA, the CDR3 is TGTGCCAGCAGCTTAACAGGGATCCACGAGCAGTACTTC. Its translation is CASSLTGIHEQYF.

This rearrangement joins TRBV5-1 to TRBJ1-5; D is possibly TRBD1 (5 bases). The CDR3 runs to 15 residues. Trimming stripped 0 bases from V and 1 base from J, with 8 bases between. Germline assignment: CDR1 SGHRS and CDR2 YFSETQ. The CDR3 bases are TGCGCCAGCAGCTTGGGGGGCCCCAGCAATCAGCCCCAGCATTTT. It codes for CASSLGGPSNQPQHF. Full variable domain (outside the CDR3, taken from reference TRBV5-1 and TRBJ1-5): KAGVTQTPRYLIKTRGQQVTLSCSPISGHRSVSWYQQTPGQGLQFLFEYFSETQRNKGNFPGRFSGRQFSNSRSEMNVSTLELGDSALYLCASSLGGPSNQPQHFGDGTRLSIL.

The chain uses TRBV28 and TRBJ2-7, with 9 bases fitting TRBD1. Trimming at V came to 10 bases and at J to 3 bases, leaving 7 bases not matched to a gene. The CDR3 totals 13 residues. Per germline, CDR1 MDHEN and CDR2 SYDVKM. The CDR3 loop is CATWDRAIYEQYF. The CDR3 DNA reads as TGTGCCACTTGGGACAGGGCTATCTACGAGCAGTACTTC.

J is TRBJ2-2 and V is TRBV10-3; 7 bases are shared with TRBD1. This CDR3 is built from 14 residues. Germline V gene data show CDR1 as ENHRY and CDR2 as SYGVKD. V lost 2 bases and J lost 6; bases outside the gene matches: 3. The CDR3 DNA follows: TGTGCCATCAGTGAGGGCCAGGGGGCCGGGGAGCTGTTTTTT. It specifies CAISEGQGAGELFF.

Written as DNA, the CDR3 is TGTGCCAGCAGCGTCGGGACAGGGGTCTACGAGCAGTACTTC. Its translation is CASSVGTGVYEQYF. The J gene is TRBJ2-7, the V gene TRBV9; 10 positions agree with TRBD1. The CDR3 length is 14 residues. Germline CDR1 is SGDLS and CDR2 is YYNGEE. V dropped 2 bases and J dropped 3; count of bases not matched to a gene: 2.